The clone carrying this T cell receptor beta chain was seen more than once but under ten times. Between the trimmed V and J ends, which lost 4 bases and 4 bases, there was a span of 18 bases. The CDR3 is made up of 16 amino acids. CDR1 is SGHNT and CDR2 is YYREEE in the germline V gene (reference sequence). The sample belongs to a study of blood T cell repertoires in COVID-19. Assay used: immunoSEQ multiplex PCR; TCRdb lists only in-frame clones, some missing. Of about 120,000 clones in the sample, 78% are singletons; the top ten hold about 2.3%. The chain employs TRBV5-4 and TRBJ2-4; possibly TRBD1 for D (6 bases). The sequence came from a man between 70 and 80 years old with acute or convalescent COVID-19. The sample consisted of peripheral blood. The DNA of the CDR3 is TGTGCCAGCAGCCTCGGGACAAACGTGGGGAAAAACATTCAGTACTTC. This sequence encodes CASSLGTNVGKNIQYF.